This TCR beta chain was profiled in a study of blood T cell repertoires in COVID-19. With 0 bases clipped from V and 9 bases from J, the junction kept 11 bases outside the gene matches. The CDR3 totals 16 residues. Germline CDR1 MNHEY, CDR2 SMNVEV (reference sequence). Data came from immunoSEQ multiplex PCR; TCRdb stores just in-frame clones and leaves some out. This table holds around 68,000 clones, around 91% found once. Material for sequencing was peripheral blood. This chain links TRBV27 with TRBJ2-1; TRBD2 matches 7 bases. This receptor was identified in a man aged 45-65 years with acute or convalescent COVID-19. The CDR3 bases are TGTGCCAGCAGTTTATCCAGCGGACTATGGGGGGGTGAGCAGTTCTTC. Amino acid sequence: CASSLSSGLWGGEQFF.